Below, one TCR beta chain is given with its context. Its antigen is currently unknown. The data originate from a study of Graves' ophthalmopathy and Graves' hyperthyroidism. Stable hyperthyroidism was defined by absence of ophthalmopathy within 18 months of follow-up. People with hyperthyroidism were aged 18 to 65 and newly diagnosed, under 2 months' duration. Diagnoses were established from clinical symptoms, serum thyroxine, TRAb, thyroid ultrasound and orbital computed tomography. The study's findings and limits: For separating ophthalmopathy from stable hyperthyroidism, a 13-signature model gave 87.88% sensitivity and around 80% specificity.

CDR3 regions of TCR beta were amplified from RNA transcripts. Amplification began with first-round RT-PCR using HTBI primers, then second-round multiplex PCR was performed. TCRdb re-called the multiplex PCR reads through MiXCR, storing one row per CDR3 protein. The table includes hundreds of thousands of distinct CDR3 sequences, around 21% detected once. The sequencing input was peripheral blood. This TCR came from a young woman with stable Graves' hyperthyroidism.

CDR3 bases: TGTGCCGCACAACAGGGGCTGAACACTGAAGCTTTCTTT. The encoded protein is CAAQQGLNTEAFF. The chain employs TRBV6-1 and TRBJ1-1, with TRBD1 identical over 7 bases. The length of the CDR3 is 13 residues. The trim removed 11 bases at V and 0 bases at J, leaving 6 bases unmatched. CDR1 MNHNS and CDR2 SASEGT come from the germline V gene.